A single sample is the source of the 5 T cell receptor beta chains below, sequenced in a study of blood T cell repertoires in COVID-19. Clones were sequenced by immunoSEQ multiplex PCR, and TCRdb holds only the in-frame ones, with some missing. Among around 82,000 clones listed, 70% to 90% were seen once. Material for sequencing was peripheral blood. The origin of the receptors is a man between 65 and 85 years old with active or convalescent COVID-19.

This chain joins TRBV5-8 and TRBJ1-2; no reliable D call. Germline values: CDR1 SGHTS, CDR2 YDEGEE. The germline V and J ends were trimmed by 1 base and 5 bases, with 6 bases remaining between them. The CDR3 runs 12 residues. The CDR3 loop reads CASSLTGYGYTF. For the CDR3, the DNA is TGTGCCAGCAGCTTGACGGGGTATGGCTACACCTTC. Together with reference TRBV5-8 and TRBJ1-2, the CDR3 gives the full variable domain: EAGVTQSPTHLIKTRGQQATLRCSPISGHTSVYWYQQALGLGLQFLLWYDEGEERNRGNFPPRFSGRQFPNYSSELNVNALELEDSALYLCASSLTGYGYTFGSGTRLTVV.

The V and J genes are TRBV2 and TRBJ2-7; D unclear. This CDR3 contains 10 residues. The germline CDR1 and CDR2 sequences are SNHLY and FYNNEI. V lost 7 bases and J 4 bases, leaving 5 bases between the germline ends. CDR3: CASKYYEQYF. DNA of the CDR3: TGTGCCAGCAAATATTACGAGCAGTACTTC. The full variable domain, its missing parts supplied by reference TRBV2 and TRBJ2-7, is EPEVTQTPSHQVTQMGQEVILRCVPISNHLYFYWYRQILGQKVEFLVSFYNNEISEKSEIFDDQFSVERPDGSNFTLKIRSTKLEDSAMYFCASKYYEQYFGPGTRLTVT.

The CDR3 coding sequence is TGCGCCAGCAGCTTGCACGTGGGGGCAAGCTCCTACAATGAGCAGTTCTTC. Its protein product is CASSLHVGASSYNEQFF. The chain combines TRBV5-1 with TRBJ2-1, with D possibly being TRBD1 (6 bases). Germline loops: CDR1 SGHRS, CDR2 YFSETQ. Trimming removed 1 base from V and 0 bases from J, with 14 bases in between. This CDR3 comprises 17 residues.

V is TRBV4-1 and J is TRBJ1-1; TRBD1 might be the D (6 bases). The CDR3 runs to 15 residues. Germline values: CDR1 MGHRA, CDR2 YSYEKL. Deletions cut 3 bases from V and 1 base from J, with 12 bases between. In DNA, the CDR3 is TGCGCCAGCAGCCACCCTCTGGGGGCGAACACTGAAGCTTTCTTT. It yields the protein CASSHPLGANTEAFF.

CDR3 DNA: TGCGCCAGCAGCCCAGCAGGGGCGGATACGCAGTATTTT. As protein: CASSPAGADTQYF. J is TRBJ2-3 and V is TRBV5-1, with D perhaps matching TRBD1 (6 bases). The CDR3 is 13 residues long. Germline loops: CDR1 SGHRS, CDR2 YFSETQ. V was trimmed by 4 bases and J by 6 bases, leaving 12 bases between them.